The 29 T cell receptor beta chains in this list originate from one sample, sequenced in a study of cytomegalovirus exposure and HLA in healthy donors (dated by TCRdb to about 2017). The library was produced with the immunoSEQ multiplex PCR assay. The multiplex PCR relied on a mix of 60 forward primers for TCR Vbeta segments and 13 reverse primers for TCR Jbeta segments. Entries here come from immuneACCESS through TCRdb and include only in-frame sequences with V and J called. Some clones fail to appear in such tables; in the studies checked, an unresolved V gene covers under half of the shortfall, and the cause of the remainder is unknown. The table for this sample lists over 150,000 clones; roughly two thirds of them were counted only once. The ten largest account for about 5% of the sample. The sample comprised PBMCs. The receptors come from a young woman in good health and CMV-seropositive.

This rearrangement joins TRBV14 to TRBJ2-1; D possibly corresponds to TRBD1 (5 bases). Per the germline V gene, CDR1 is SGHDN and CDR2 is FVKESK. V was cut by 4 bases and J by 0 bases, with 13 bases left in between. This CDR3 spans 16 amino acids. Here the CDR3 DNA reads TGTGCCAGCAGCCCGAGGACACAGAGCTCCTACAATGAGCAGTTCTTC. It codes for CASSPRTQSSYNEQFF.

V and J are TRBV7-2 and TRBJ1-6, with D possibly being TRBD1 (5 bases). Germline V gene data show CDR1 as SGHTA and CDR2 as FQGNSA. The CDR3 contains 15 residues. V lost 1 base, J lost 10 bases, and 14 bases lay in between. CDR3 sequence reads: CASSLVGRVQSPLHF. As DNA, the CDR3 is TGTGCCAGCAGCTTAGTGGGCAGGGTTCAATCACCCCTCCACTTT.

The chain employs TRBV9 and TRBJ2-1, with D unresolved. Trimming pared 0 bases from V and 2 bases from J, leaving 9 bases between. The CDR3 is made up of 15 amino acids. In germline, CDR1 is SGDLS, CDR2 YYNGEE. Here the CDR3 DNA reads TGTGCCAGCAGCGTAGCCAGACATCCCTACAATGAGCAGTTCTTC. Translation: CASSVARHPYNEQFF.

The J gene is TRBJ2-2, the V gene TRBV11-2, with 8 nucleotides matching TRBD2. This CDR3 contains 17 residues. Looked up from germline, CDR1 is SGHAT and CDR2 is FQNNGV. Trimming took 5 bases from V and 1 from J; bases not matched to a gene: 9. The chain's CDR3 is CASSALGRGGNTGELFF. CDR3 coding DNA: TGTGCCAGCAGCGCTCTCGGGAGGGGCGGGAACACCGGGGAGCTGTTTTTT.

In its sample, this clone was seen a few times. The chain links TRBV15 to TRBJ1-2; 7 bases agree with TRBD1. This CDR3 comprises 13 residues. Trimming cost V 5 bases and J 4 bases; bases outside gene matches: 4. Germline loops: CDR1 LNHNV, CDR2 YYDKDF (reference sequence). CDR3 nucleotides: TGTGCCACCAGCCGGACAGGTCGCTATGGCTACACCTTC. Its translation is CATSRTGRYGYTF.

This clone was counted between two and nine times. V usage is TRBV11-1 and J usage is TRBJ2-7; 10 bases agree with TRBD1. J gave up 3 bases and V 5 bases, and 10 bases lay outside the gene matches. The CDR3 has 16 amino acids. CDR1 SGHAT and CDR2 FQDESV come from the germline V gene (reference sequence). In DNA, the CDR3 is TGTGCCAGCAGCCAAATAGACAGGGGGCATTTCTACGAGCAGTACTTC. It codes for CASSQIDRGHFYEQYF. The full variable domain, rest sourced from reference TRBV11-1 and TRBJ2-7, is EAEVAQSPRYKITEKSQAVAFWCDPISGHATLYWYRQILGQGPELLVQFQDESVVDDSQLPKDRFSAERLKGVDSTLKIQPAELGDSAMYLCASSQIDRGHFYEQYFGPGTRLTVT.

The rearrangement joins TRBV5-6 to TRBJ2-1, with TRBD2 matching 7 bases. The CDR3 covers 17 residues. Germline-derived CDR1 and CDR2 are SGHDT and YYEEEE. The V segment lost 0 bases and the J segment 3 bases; nucleotides outside the gene matches: 9. The CDR3 nucleotides are TGTGCCAGCAGCTTGGCCGGTGCTAGCGGTGACTACAATGAGCAGTTCTTC. Protein product: CASSLAGASGDYNEQFF.

This chain connects TRBV4-3 to TRBJ2-3; no firm D call. Germline V gene lookup returns CDR1 LGHNA and CDR2 YSLEER. The ends were cut back, 1 base at V and 4 bases at J, with 6 bases in the middle. The CDR3 length is 13 residues. CDR3 bases: TGCGCCAGCAGCCAAGTAAGAGCAGATACGCAGTATTTT. This sequence encodes CASSQVRADTQYF.

The chain combines TRBV19 with TRBJ2-3; tentatively, D is TRBD2 (7 bases). This CDR3 comprises 15 residues. Germline CDR1 reads LNHDA; CDR2 reads SQIVND (reference sequence). Between the trimmed V and J ends, which lost 4 bases and 7 bases, there was a span of 18 bases. The CDR3 sequence: CASSTIDTGGHTQYF. The CDR3 DNA reads as TGTGCCAGTAGTACGATTGACACGGGGGGCCATACGCAGTATTTT.

The sample holds a few counts of this clone. This sequence joins TRBV9 and TRBJ2-3; TRBD1 is a possible D gene (6 bases). Trimming removed 0 bases from V and 0 bases from J, with 14 bases in between. Germline V gene lookup returns CDR1 SGDLS and CDR2 YYNGEE. The CDR3 loop spans 17 amino acids. CDR3 coding DNA: TGTGCCAGCAGCGTAGGGGGGCCGTTTGATAGCACAGATACGCAGTATTTT. Its translation: CASSVGGPFDSTDTQYF.

V usage is TRBV10-2 and J usage is TRBJ2-1, with D perhaps matching TRBD1 (6 bases). Germline V gene lookup returns CDR1 WSHSY and CDR2 SAAADI. Trimming removed 6 bases from V and 2 bases from J, with 17 bases in between. The CDR3 length is 16 residues. This CDR3 reads CASRILQGWPYNEQFF. The CDR3 DNA is TGCGCCAGCAGGATCCTCCAGGGGTGGCCCTACAATGAGCAGTTCTTC.

This clone was counted only a few times. The chain couples TRBV30 to TRBJ1-1, with no clear D. Germline values: CDR1 GTSNPN, CDR2 SVGIG (reference sequence). The CDR3 runs to 11 residues. V was cut by 0 bases and J by 8 bases, with 7 bases left in between. CDR3 residues: CAWSVVTEAFF. CDR3 in DNA: TGTGCCTGGAGTGTAGTGACAGAAGCTTTCTTT.

The V call is TRBV7-2, the J call TRBJ2-5, with 10 positions matching TRBD2. The CDR3 is 17 amino acids. With V trimmed by 2 bases and J by 1 base, 7 bases remained unmatched. CDR1 SGHTA and CDR2 FQGNSA come from the germline V gene. The CDR3 nucleotides are TGTGCCAGCAGCTTATTGGGGCTAGCGGGGGTCCAAGAGACCCAGTACTTC. Translating it yields CASSLLGLAGVQETQYF. The full variable domain, completed using reference TRBV7-2 and TRBJ2-5, is GAGVSQSPSNKVTEKGKDVELRCDPISGHTALYWYRQSLGQGLEFLIYFQGNSAPDKSGLPSDRFSAERTGGSVSTLTIQRTQQEDSAVYLCASSLLGLAGVQETQYFGPGTRLLVL.

The chain combines TRBV7-3 with TRBJ2-7; 11 nucleotides align to TRBD1. This CDR3 contains 15 residues. Germline CDR1 and CDR2: SGHTA and FQGTGA. With V trimmed by 5 bases and J by 6 bases, 9 bases remained unmatched. CDR3 residues: CASSHTGTGGFEQYF. The CDR3 DNA is TGTGCCAGCAGCCACACCGGGACAGGGGGATTCGAGCAGTACTTC.

This clone was picked up a small number of times. CDR3 residues: CASSQALLAGATDTQYF. CDR3 in DNA: TGCGCCAGCAGCCAAGCGCTACTAGCGGGGGCCACAGATACGCAGTATTTT. This sequence joins TRBV4-3 and TRBJ2-3; 11 nucleotides align to TRBD2. V trimming: 1 base; J trimming: 2 bases; junction bases outside the gene matches: 5. This CDR3 is 17 amino acids long. Germline assignment: CDR1 LGHNA and CDR2 YSLEER.

This chain links TRBV4-1 with TRBJ1-4; D is ambiguous. The CDR3 runs 19 residues. CDR1 MGHRA and CDR2 YSYEKL come from the germline V gene. V lost 0 bases and J lost 0, with 17 bases in between. The CDR3 DNA is TGCGCCAGCAGCCAAGATCGCGCCGCAGGCCCTGCAACTAATGAAAAACTGTTTTTT. Its translation is CASSQDRAAGPATNEKLFF.

A word on this clone: This sample includes further DNA sequences coding for the same CDR3. CDR3 sequence: CASSVGGTQETQYF. The CDR3 nucleotides read TGTGCCAGCAGCGTAGGCGGGACCCAAGAGACCCAGTACTTC. J is TRBJ2-5 and V is TRBV9; perhaps TRBD2 as D (6 bases). Trimming took 0 bases from V and 1 from J, leaving 7 bases between them. The CDR3 extends over 14 amino acids. CDR1 and CDR2 from the germline V gene are SGDLS and YYNGEE.

The chain has TRBV10-3 and TRBJ2-1; tentatively, D is TRBD1 (5 bases). The V gene's germline CDR1 is ENHRY and CDR2 SYGVKD. The CDR3 has 15 amino acids. The V end was cut by 0 bases, the J end by 8 bases, with 14 bases between. The CDR3 nucleotides are TGTGCCATCAGTGAGTCTGGTACCAAAGGGGATGAGCAGTTCTTC. Amino acid sequence: CAISESGTKGDEQFF.

The rearrangement links TRBV2 to TRBJ1-5; D may be TRBD1 (5 bases). CDR3 length equals 15 residues. Trimming took off 5 bases at V and 6 bases at J, with 17 bases between the two ends. Germline values: CDR1 SNHLY, CDR2 FYNNEI. This chain's CDR3 is CASSPPGGVAQPQHF. In nucleotides, the CDR3 is TGTGCCAGCAGTCCACCGGGGGGAGTCGCTCAGCCCCAGCATTTT. The complete variable domain, with remaining parts taken from reference TRBV2 and TRBJ1-5, reads EPEVTQTPSHQVTQMGQEVILRCVPISNHLYFYWYRQILGQKVEFLVSFYNNEISEKSEIFDDQFSVERPDGSNFTLKIRSTKLEDSAMYFCASSPPGGVAQPQHFGDGTRLSIL.

This clone was found once. V gene TRBV28 combines with J gene TRBJ2-2; 9 nucleotides agree with TRBD1. The CDR3 contains 13 residues. V shed 8 bases, J shed 6 bases, and the junction held 4 bases outside the gene matches. CDR1 and CDR2 from the germline V gene are MDHEN and SYDVKM. The CDR3 DNA reads TGTGCCAGCGCGCGACAGGGGGCCGGGGAGCTGTTTTTT. Translation gives CASARQGAGELFF.

In nucleotides, the CDR3 is TGCGCCAGCAGCCAAGTTTCCTTACTAGCTGATCCCTCCTACGAGCAGTACTTC. This gives the protein CASSQVSLLADPSYEQYF. The chain combines TRBV4-1 with TRBJ2-7; TRBD2 is a possible D gene (6 bases). V lost 1 base and J lost 0, with 19 bases in between. CDR3 size: 18 residues. Germline V CDR1 and CDR2: MGHRA, YSYEKL.

The rearrangement uses TRBV27 and TRBJ2-7, with 8 bases fitting TRBD2. With V trimmed by 3 bases and J by 2 bases, 3 bases remained unmatched. The germline gives CDR1 MNHEY, CDR2 SMNVEV (reference sequence). This CDR3 has 14 residues. In DNA form, the CDR3 reads TGTGCCAGCAGTTTGGCGGGGGGTCCCTACGAGCAGTACTTC. This gives the protein CASSLAGGPYEQYF.

This sequence joins TRBV28 and TRBJ2-1; tentatively, D is TRBD2 (6 bases). The ends were cut back, 6 bases at V and 6 bases at J, with 15 bases in the middle. The CDR3 sequence is 14 residues long. Germline V gives CDR1 MDHEN, CDR2 SYDVKM. The CDR3 spells CASSLPLRGNEQFF. The CDR3 DNA reads TGTGCCAGCAGCCTCCCTCTGCGGGGCAATGAGCAGTTCTTC.

This clone has a single count. The J gene is TRBJ2-2, the V gene TRBV6-6; D might be TRBD2 (6 bases). CDR1 MNHNY and CDR2 SVGAGI come from the germline V gene (reference sequence). Trimming removed 7 bases at V and 4 bases at J, with 13 bases between. CDR3 length: 14 residues. The CDR3 loop reads CASIGGAGTGELFF. The CDR3 DNA reads TGTGCCAGCATCGGGGGAGCGGGCACCGGGGAGCTGTTTTTT.

The chain combines TRBV28 with TRBJ1-1; D unresolved. This CDR3 is built from 12 residues. Per the germline V gene, CDR1 is MDHEN and CDR2 is SYDVKM. V was cut by 2 bases and J by 5 bases, with 6 bases left in between. The CDR3 DNA is TGTGCCAGCAGTTTAGAGGAGACTGAAGCTTTCTTT. Protein: CASSLEETEAFF.

The chain combines TRBV4-2 with TRBJ1-2, with D unresolved. This CDR3 is built from 14 residues. V was trimmed by 5 bases and J by 5 bases, leaving 15 bases between them. The V gene's germline CDR1 is LGHNA and CDR2 YNFKEQ. The CDR3 sequence: CASSYPAGSYGYTF. CDR3 sequence (DNA): TGTGCCAGCAGCTATCCAGCGGGGAGTTATGGCTACACCTTC.

The chain links TRBV29-1 to TRBJ1-1; unclear D gene. Trimming removed 6 bases at V and 0 bases at J, with 11 bases between. The CDR3 extends over 13 amino acids. CDR1 and CDR2 from the germline V gene are SQVTM and ANQGSEA. The CDR3 loop reads CSVPESLNTEAFF. The CDR3, as DNA: TGCAGCGTCCCTGAGAGCTTGAACACTGAAGCTTTCTTT.

The rearrangement uses TRBV28 and TRBJ2-7, with a tentative D call TRBD1 (5 bases). The CDR3 length is 14 residues. CDR1 and CDR2 from the germline V gene are MDHEN and SYDVKM. V dropped 3 bases and J dropped 2 bases, with 11 bases sitting between them. CDR3 in amino acids: CASSLATAPYEQYF. For the CDR3, the DNA is TGTGCCAGCAGTTTGGCGACAGCTCCCTACGAGCAGTACTTC.

The chain couples TRBV28 to TRBJ1-5; possibly TRBD1 for D (5 bases). The V gene's germline CDR1 is MDHEN and CDR2 SYDVKM. Trimming removed 8 bases from V and 1 base from J, with 15 bases in between. The length of the CDR3 is 15 residues. CDR3 loop: CASHSPPGSNQPQHF. CDR3 DNA: TGTGCCAGCCACTCGCCGCCAGGGAGCAATCAGCCCCAGCATTTT.